The clone carrying this T cell receptor (beta chain) is a singleton in its sample. Its antigen remains unknown. The study used a library that attached unique molecular identifiers to individual cDNA molecules. TCRdb used MiXCR to reprocess the RACE reads, holding one entry per CDR3 protein. The data show 40,000 to 50,000 distinct CDR3 sequences, 3.5% to 4% seen once. This sample is drawn from a study of human T cells and chemical hapten exposure. On the study more broadly: The study traced per-sample TCR yield variation mainly to small differences in pooled library volumes. Whole-study results and caveats: The number of TCRs over 1 in 1000 frequency stayed unchanged after DPC. The presence of alopecia in the donors means their immune response may differ from healthy people's.

The CDR3 is 16 amino acids. Germline-derived CDR1 and CDR2 are LNHDA and SQIVND (reference sequence). Trimming took off 3 bases at V and 3 bases at J, with 15 bases between the two ends. Time point reported: patch test 1, 2 weeks after DPC sensitization. Described treatment: therapeutic diphenylcyclopropenone sensitization with weekly scalp DPC. The total RNA was obtained from whole blood that was not fractionated. The source is a middle-aged man with alopecia areata. Some clones in this sample may be carry-over from other donors' samples. The chain links TRBV19 to TRBJ1-5; D unclear. The sequenced sample was whole blood, obtained in connection with sensitization to the hapten diphenylcyclopropenone (DPC). CDR3: CASSMVGNRYNQPQHF. In nucleotides, the CDR3 is TGTGCCAGTAGTATGGTGGGGAATCGGTACAATCAGCCCCAGCATTTT.